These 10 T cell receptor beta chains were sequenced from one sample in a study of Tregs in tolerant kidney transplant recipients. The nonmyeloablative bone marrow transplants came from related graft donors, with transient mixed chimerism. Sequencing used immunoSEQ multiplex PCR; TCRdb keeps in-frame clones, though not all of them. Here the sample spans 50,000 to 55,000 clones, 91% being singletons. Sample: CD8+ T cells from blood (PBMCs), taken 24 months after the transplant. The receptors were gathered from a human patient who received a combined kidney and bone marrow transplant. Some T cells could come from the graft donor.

The CDR3 DNA is TGTGCCAGCAGCTCTTCGCGGGAGCCGTCCTACAATGAGCAGTTCTTC. It is translated as CASSSSREPSYNEQFF. V usage is TRBV7-9 and J usage is TRBJ2-1; TRBD2 matches 7 bases. From germline, CDR1 is SEHNR and CDR2 FQNEAQ (reference sequence). The V segment lost 4 bases and the J segment 1 base; nucleotides outside the gene matches: 7. The CDR3 runs to 16 residues.

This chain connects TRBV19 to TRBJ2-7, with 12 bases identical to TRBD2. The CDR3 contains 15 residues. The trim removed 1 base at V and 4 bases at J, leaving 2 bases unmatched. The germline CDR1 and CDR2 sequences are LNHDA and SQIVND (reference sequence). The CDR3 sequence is CASSIGLAGVYEQYF. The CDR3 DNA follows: TGTGCCAGTAGTATAGGACTAGCGGGAGTTTACGAGCAGTACTTC.

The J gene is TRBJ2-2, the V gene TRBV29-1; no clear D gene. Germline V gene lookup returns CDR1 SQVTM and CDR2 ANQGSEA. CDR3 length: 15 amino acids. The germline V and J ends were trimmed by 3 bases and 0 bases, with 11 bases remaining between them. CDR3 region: CSVDGLGANTGELFF. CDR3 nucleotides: TGCAGCGTTGATGGTTTGGGCGCGAACACCGGGGAGCTGTTTTTT.

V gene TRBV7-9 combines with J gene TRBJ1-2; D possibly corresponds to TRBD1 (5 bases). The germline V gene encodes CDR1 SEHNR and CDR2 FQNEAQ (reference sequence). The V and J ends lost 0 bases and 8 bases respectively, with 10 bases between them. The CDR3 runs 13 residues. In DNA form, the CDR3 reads TGTGCCAGCAGCTTAGCTCCAGGGTTAGGCTACACCTTC. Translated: CASSLAPGLGYTF.

The CDR3 sequence: CASSSTGEGYEQYF. CDR3 nucleotides: TGTGCCAGCAGTTCGACAGGGGAGGGCTACGAGCAGTACTTC. This chain links TRBV27 with TRBJ2-7, with D maybe TRBD1 (8 bases). The germline gives CDR1 MNHEY, CDR2 SMNVEV (reference sequence). This CDR3 comprises 14 residues. V was clipped by 4 bases and J by 3 bases, with 13 bases between them.

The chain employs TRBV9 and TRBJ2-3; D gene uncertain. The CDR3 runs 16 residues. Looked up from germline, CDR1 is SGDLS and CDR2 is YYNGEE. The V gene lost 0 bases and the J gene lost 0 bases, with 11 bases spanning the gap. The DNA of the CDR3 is TGTGCCAGCAGCGTAGGGGCTAACCCTAGCACAGATACGCAGTATTTT. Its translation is CASSVGANPSTDTQYF.

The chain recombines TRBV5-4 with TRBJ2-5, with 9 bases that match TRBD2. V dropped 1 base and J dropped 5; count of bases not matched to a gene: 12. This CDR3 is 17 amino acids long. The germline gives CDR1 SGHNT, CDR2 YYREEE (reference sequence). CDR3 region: CASSLLSGRIAIETQYF. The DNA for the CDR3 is TGTGCCAGCAGCTTGCTGAGCGGGAGGATAGCTATTGAGACCCAGTACTTC.

The chain's CDR3 is CATSRVEDRGSHEQYF. CDR3 sequence (DNA): TGTGCCACCAGCAGAGTGGAGGACAGGGGTTCCCACGAGCAGTACTTC. The chain combines TRBV15 with TRBJ2-7, with 9 bases aligning to TRBD1. Germline values: CDR1 LNHNV, CDR2 YYDKDF (reference sequence). The CDR3 is 16 residues long. Trimming cost V 1 base and J 5 bases; bases outside gene matches: 9.

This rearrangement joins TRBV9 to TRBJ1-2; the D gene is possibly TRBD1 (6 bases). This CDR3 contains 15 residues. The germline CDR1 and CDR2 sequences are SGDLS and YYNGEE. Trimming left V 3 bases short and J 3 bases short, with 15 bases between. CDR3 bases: TGTGCCAGCAGCGAGGGACATTTTTCTTACTATGGCTACACCTTC. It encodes CASSEGHFSYYGYTF. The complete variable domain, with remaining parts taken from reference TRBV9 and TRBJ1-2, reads DSGVTQTPKHLITATGQRVTLRCSPRSGDLSVYWYQQSLDQGLQFLIQYYNGEERAKGNILERFSAQQFPDLHSELNLSSLELGDSALYFCASSEGHFSYYGYTFGSGTRLTVV.

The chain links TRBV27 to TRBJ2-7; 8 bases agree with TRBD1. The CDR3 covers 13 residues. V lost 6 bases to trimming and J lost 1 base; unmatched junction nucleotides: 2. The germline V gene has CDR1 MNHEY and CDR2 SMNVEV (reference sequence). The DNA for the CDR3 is TGTGCCAGCAGCCACAGGGGGTCCTACGAGCAGTACTTC. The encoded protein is CASSHRGSYEQYF.